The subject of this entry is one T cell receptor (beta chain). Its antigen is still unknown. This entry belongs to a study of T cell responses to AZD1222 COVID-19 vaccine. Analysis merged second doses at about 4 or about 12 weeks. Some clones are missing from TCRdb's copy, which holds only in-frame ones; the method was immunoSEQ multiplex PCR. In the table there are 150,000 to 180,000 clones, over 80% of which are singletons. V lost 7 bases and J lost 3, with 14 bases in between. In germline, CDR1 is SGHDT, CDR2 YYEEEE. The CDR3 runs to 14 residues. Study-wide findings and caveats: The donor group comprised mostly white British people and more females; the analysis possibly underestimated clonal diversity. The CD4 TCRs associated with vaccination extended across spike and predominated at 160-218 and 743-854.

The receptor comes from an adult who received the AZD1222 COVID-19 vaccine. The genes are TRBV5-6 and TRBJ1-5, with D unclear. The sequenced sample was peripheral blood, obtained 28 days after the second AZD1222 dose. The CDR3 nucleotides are TGTGCCAGCGGCCTCAGGTTATTCAATCAGCCCCAGCATTTT. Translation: CASGLRLFNQPQHF.